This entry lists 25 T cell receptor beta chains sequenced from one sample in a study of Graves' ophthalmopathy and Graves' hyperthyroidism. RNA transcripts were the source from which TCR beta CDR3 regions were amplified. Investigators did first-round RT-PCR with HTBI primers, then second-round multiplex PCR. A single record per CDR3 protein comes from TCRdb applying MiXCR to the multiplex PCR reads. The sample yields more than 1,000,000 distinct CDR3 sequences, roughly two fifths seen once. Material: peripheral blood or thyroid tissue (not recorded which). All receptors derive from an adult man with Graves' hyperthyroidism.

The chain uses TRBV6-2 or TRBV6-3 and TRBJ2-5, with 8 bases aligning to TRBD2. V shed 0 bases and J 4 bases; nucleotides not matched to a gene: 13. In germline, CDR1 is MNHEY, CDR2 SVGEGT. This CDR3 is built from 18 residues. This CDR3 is CASSYSSPGGDYRETQYF. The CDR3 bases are TGTGCCAGCAGTTACTCGTCTCCGGGAGGGGACTATCGAGAGACCCAGTACTTC.

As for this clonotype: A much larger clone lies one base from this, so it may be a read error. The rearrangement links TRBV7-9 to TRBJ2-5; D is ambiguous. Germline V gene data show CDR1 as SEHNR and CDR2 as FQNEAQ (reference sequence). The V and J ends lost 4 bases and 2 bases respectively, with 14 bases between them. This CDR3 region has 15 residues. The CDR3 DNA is TGTGCCAGCAGCTGGCGTGGACGGGTACAAGAGACCCAGTACTTC. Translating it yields CASSWRGRVQETQYF.

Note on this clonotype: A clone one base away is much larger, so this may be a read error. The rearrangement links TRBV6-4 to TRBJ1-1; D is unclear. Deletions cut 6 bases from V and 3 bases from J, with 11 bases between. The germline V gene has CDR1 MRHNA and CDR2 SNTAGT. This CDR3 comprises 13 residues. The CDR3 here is CASRLGRHTEAFF. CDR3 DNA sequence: TGTGCCAGCAGGCTCGGTCGGCACACTGAAGCTTTCTTT.

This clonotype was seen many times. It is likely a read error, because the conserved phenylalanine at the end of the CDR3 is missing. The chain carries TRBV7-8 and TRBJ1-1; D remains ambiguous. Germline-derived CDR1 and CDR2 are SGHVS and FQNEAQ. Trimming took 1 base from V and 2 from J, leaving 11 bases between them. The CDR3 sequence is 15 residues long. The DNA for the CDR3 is TGTGCCAGCAGCTTAGGTCCGGATGGAAACACTGAAGCTTTCCTT. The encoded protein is CASSLGPDGNTEAFL.

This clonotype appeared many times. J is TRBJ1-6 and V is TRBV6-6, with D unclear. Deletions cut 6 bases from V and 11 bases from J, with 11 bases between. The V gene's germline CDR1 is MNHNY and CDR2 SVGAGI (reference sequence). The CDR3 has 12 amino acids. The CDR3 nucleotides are TGTGCCAGCAGGAACCCTACACCACCCCTCCACTTT. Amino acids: CASRNPTPPLHF.

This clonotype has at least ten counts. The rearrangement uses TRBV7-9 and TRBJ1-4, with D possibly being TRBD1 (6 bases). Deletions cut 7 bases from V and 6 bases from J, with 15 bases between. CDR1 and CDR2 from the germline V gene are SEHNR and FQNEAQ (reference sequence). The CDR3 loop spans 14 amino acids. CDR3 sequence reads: CASTYRAGDEKLFF. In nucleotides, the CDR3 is TGTGCCAGCACATACAGGGCCGGTGATGAAAAACTGTTTTTT.

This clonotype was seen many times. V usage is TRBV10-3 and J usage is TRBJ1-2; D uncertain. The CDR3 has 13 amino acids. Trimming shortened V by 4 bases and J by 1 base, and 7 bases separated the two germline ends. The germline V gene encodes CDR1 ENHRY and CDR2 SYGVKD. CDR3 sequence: CAISGTVNYGYTF. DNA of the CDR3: TGTGCCATCAGTGGGACGGTTAACTATGGCTACACCTTC.

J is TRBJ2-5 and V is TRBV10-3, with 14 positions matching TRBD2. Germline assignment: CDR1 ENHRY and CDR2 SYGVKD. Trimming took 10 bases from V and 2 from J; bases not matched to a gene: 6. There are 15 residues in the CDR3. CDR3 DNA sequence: TGTGCCAGCGGGACTAGCGGGAGAGATCAAGAGACCCAGTACTTC. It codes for CASGTSGRDQETQYF.

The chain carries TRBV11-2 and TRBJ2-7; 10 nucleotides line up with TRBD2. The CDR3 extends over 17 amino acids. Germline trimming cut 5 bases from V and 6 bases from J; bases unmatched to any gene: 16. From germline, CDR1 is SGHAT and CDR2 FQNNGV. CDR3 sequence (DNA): TGTGCCAGCAGCGTCGGCCGTTTAGCGGGGGGATCTGGCGAGCAGTACTTC. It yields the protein CASSVGRLAGGSGEQYF.

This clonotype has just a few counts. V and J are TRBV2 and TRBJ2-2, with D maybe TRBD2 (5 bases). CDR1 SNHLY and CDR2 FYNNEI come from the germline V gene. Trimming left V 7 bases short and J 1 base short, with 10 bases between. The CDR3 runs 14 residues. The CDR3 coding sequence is TGTGCCAGCAAGCGGATCCAGAACACCGGGGAGCTGTTTTTT. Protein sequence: CASKRIQNTGELFF.

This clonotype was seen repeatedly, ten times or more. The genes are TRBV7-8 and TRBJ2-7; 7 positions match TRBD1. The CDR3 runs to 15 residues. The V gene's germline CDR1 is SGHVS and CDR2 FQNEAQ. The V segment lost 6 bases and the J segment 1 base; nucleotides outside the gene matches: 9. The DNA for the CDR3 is TGTGCCAGCAGGTTGACAGGGACGGCTTCCTACGAGCAGTACTTC. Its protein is CASRLTGTASYEQYF. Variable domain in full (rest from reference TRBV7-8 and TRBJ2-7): GAGVSQSPRYKVAKRGQDVALRCDPISGHVSLFWYQQALGQGPEFLTYFQNEAQLDKSGLPSDRFFAERPEGSVSTLKIQRTQQEDSAVYLCASRLTGTASYEQYFGPGTRLTVT.

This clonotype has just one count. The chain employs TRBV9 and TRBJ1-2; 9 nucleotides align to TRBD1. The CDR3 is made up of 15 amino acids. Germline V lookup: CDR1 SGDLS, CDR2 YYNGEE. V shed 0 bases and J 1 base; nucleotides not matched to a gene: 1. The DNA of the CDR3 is TGTGCCAGCAGCGTAGTGACAGGGGGTAACTATGGCTACACCTTC. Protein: CASSVVTGGNYGYTF.

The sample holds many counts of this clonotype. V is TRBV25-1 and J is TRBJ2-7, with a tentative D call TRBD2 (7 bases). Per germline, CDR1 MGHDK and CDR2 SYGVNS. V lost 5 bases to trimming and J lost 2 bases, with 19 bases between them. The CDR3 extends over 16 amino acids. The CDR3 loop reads CASSSQWGGLAYEQYF. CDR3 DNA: TGTGCCAGCAGTTCCCAATGGGGGGGCCTGGCCTACGAGCAGTACTTC.

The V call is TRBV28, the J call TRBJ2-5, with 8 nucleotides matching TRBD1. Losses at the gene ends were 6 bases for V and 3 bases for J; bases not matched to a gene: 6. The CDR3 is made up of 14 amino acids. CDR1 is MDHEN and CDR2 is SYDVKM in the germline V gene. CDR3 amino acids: CASRKQGVEETQYF. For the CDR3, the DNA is TGTGCCAGCAGAAAACAGGGGGTTGAAGAGACCCAGTACTTC.

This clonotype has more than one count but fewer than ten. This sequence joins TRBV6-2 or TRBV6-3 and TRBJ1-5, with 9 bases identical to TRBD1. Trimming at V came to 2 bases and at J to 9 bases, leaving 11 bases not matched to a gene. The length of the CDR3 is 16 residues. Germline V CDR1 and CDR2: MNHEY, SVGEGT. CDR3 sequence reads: CASSYHRDRAVAPQHF. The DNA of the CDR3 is TGTGCCAGCAGTTACCACCGGGACAGGGCGGTGGCGCCCCAGCATTTT.

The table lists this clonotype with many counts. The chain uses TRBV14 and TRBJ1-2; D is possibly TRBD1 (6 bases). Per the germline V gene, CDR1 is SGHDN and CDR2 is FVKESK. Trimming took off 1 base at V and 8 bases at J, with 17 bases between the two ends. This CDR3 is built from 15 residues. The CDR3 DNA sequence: TGTGCCAGCAGCCAAGGTCCGGGGGCGGACTGGGGCTACACCTTC. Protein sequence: CASSQGPGADWGYTF.

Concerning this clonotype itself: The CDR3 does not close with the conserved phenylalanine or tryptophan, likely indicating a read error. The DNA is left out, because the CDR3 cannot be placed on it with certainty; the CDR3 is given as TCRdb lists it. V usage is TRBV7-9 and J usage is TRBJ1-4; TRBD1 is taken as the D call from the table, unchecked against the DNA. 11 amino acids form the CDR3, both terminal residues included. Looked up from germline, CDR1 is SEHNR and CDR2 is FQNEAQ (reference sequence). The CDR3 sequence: CASSPRDRAPY.

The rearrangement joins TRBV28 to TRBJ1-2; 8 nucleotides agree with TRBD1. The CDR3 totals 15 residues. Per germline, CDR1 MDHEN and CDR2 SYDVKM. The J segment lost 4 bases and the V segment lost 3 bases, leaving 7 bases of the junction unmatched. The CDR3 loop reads CASSFTAGGAYGYTF. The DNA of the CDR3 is TGTGCCAGCAGTTTTACGGCAGGGGGCGCCTATGGCTACACCTTC.

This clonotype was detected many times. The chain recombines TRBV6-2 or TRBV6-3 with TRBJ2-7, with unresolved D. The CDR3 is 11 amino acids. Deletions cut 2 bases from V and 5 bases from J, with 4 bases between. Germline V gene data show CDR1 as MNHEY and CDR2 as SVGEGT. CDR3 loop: CASSYPNEQYF. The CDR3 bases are TGTGCCAGCAGTTACCCTAACGAGCAGTACTTC.

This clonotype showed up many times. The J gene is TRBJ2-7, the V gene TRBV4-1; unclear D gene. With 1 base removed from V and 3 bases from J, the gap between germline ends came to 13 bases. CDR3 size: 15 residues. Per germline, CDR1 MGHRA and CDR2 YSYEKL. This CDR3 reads CASSQVLASDYEQYF. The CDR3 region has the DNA TGCGCCAGCAGCCAAGTCCTTGCTTCGGACTACGAGCAGTACTTC.

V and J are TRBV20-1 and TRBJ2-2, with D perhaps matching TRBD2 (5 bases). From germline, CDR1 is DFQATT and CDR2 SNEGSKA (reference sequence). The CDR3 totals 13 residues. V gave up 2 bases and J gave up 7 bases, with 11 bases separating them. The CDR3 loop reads CSARKRGNGELFF. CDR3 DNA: TGCAGTGCTAGAAAGCGAGGGAACGGGGAGCTGTTTTTT.

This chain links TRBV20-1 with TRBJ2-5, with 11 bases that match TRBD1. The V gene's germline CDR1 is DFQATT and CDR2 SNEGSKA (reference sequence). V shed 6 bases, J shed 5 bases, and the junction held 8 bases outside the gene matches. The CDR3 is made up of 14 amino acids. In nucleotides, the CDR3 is TGCAGTGCGTCCGGGACAGGGGGTGCCGAGACCCAGTACTTC. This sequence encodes CSASGTGGAETQYF.

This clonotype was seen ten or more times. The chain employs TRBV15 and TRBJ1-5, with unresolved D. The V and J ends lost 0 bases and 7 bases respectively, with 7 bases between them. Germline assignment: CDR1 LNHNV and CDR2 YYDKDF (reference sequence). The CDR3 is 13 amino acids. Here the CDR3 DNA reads TGTGCCACCAGCAGAGATCCGGACCAGCCCCAGCATTTT. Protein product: CATSRDPDQPQHF.

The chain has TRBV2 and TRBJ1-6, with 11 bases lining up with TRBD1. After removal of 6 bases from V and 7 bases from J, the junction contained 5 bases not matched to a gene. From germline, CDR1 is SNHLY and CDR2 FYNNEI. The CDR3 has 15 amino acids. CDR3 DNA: TGTGCCAGCAGGATCCGGGACAGGGGGAATTCACCCCTCCACTTT. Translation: CASRIRDRGNSPLHF.

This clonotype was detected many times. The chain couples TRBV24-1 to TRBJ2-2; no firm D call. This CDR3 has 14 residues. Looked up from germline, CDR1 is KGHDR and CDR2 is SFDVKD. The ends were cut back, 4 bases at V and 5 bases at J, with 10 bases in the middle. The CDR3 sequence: CATSDYPGTGELFF. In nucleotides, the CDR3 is TGTGCCACCAGTGACTACCCTGGGACCGGGGAGCTGTTTTTT.